A selection of T cell receptor beta chains follows, all from one sample in a study of blood T cell repertoires in COVID-19. Sequencing used immunoSEQ multiplex PCR; TCRdb keeps in-frame clones, though not all of them. The data contain hundreds of thousands of clones, 75% to 85% of them singletons. The material sequenced was peripheral blood. These TCRs come from a man in his fifties with active or convalescent COVID-19. Each CDR3 is given without its conserved first and last residue. Each record gives: D gene, V gene, J gene, CDR3 protein. D genes are given only for firm matches.

-,TRBV9,TRBJ2-7,ASSVDYRVHEQY
-,TRBV2,TRBJ2-5,ASKRATRAVRGETQY
-,TRBV19,TRBJ2-6,ASSPRGGATSGANVLT
-,TRBV9,TRBJ2-3,ASSDGRLGERDTQY
TRBD2,TRBV3-1/TRBV3-2,TRBJ2-5,ASSQSWGGETQY
TRBD2,TRBV9,TRBJ2-3,ASSVWAGGEDTQY
TRBD2,TRBV2,TRBJ2-7,ASNPSIGTTEQY
TRBD1,TRBV15,TRBJ2-3,ATSRDLGTGSLRGQY
TRBD2,TRBV6-1,TRBJ2-1,ASSEISLLAGVTSSYNEQF
-,TRBV4-2,TRBJ2-7,ASSQTGYEQY
-,TRBV9,TRBJ2-7,ASSVVDGAGAYEQY
TRBD2,TRBV5-6,TRBJ2-7,ASSLVGTSGSYEQY
TRBD2,TRBV5-1,TRBJ2-1,ASSAISGSSYNEQF
TRBD1,TRBV27,TRBJ2-3,ASSLGGTGDRDTQY
TRBD2,TRBV6-5,TRBJ2-1,ASSLLAGGFNEQF
TRBD1,TRBV5-1,TRBJ2-7,ASSQQGASYEQY
TRBD1,TRBV5-1,TRBJ1-5,ASSLGQGSNQPQH
TRBD2,TRBV11-2,TRBJ2-7,ASSRAGGSFYEQY
-,TRBV6-2/TRBV6-3,TRBJ2-5,ASSYAGSQY
TRBD2,TRBV28,TRBJ2-1,ASSSAGGSYNEQF
TRBD2,TRBV7-9,TRBJ2-7,ASSLAGGAGVVSEQY
TRBD2,TRBV7-9,TRBJ2-7,ASSRPYVAGDPEQY
TRBD2,TRBV28,TRBJ2-1,ASSLNLLRTSGRDEQF
-,TRBV4-1,TRBJ1-3,ASSQDGAPHSGNTIY
TRBD1,TRBV5-1,TRBJ1-6,ASSSGTVGSPLH
TRBD1,TRBV29-1,TRBJ1-2,SVENFQGARGYT
-,TRBV10-1,TRBJ1-2,AIVRGNYGYT
TRBD1,TRBV13,TRBJ1-2,ASSLEGTDYGYT
-,TRBV6-5,TRBJ1-1,ASSQRQVITEAF
-,TRBV2,TRBJ2-5,ASTERGETQY
TRBD2,TRBV9,TRBJ2-1,ASILREIWGRNEQF
TRBD2,TRBV7-8,TRBJ2-7,ASSLGGRALGEQY
TRBD1,TRBV2,TRBJ2-5,ASSRDRQETQY
-,TRBV5-1,TRBJ2-1,ASKPSASSYNEQF
TRBD2,TRBV7-3,TRBJ2-3,ASSSGLAGASGTQY
TRBD2,TRBV5-1,TRBJ2-5,ASSLGAGGPFRETQY
-,TRBV3-1/TRBV3-2,TRBJ1-6,ASSQLQGLYNSPLH
TRBD2,TRBV10-2,TRBJ2-7,ASSLAGSSYEQY
TRBD2,TRBV19,TRBJ2-1,ASSTSGAYNEQF
TRBD2,TRBV6-6,TRBJ2-2,ASSYFGLADTGELF
TRBD1,TRBV19,TRBJ1-2,ASSIGSTGRHGYT
TRBD1,TRBV9,TRBJ2-7,ASSVEGTATYEQY
-,TRBV19,TRBJ1-6,ASSILAGNSPLH
-,TRBV12-3/TRBV12-4,TRBJ1-5,ASSLSGVQPQH
-,TRBV3-1/TRBV3-2,TRBJ2-5,ASSQDPQGWETQY
-,TRBV2,TRBJ2-2,ASSESGELF
-,TRBV21-1,TRBJ1-2,ASSKGSGYGYT
TRBD2,TRBV25-1,TRBJ2-2,ASSPAGGSGVNTGELF
TRBD1,TRBV6-5,TRBJ1-2,ASSLQGRNGYT
-,TRBV6-5,TRBJ1-4,ASSYGSARAEKLF
-,TRBV4-3,TRBJ2-3,ASSQGGHPDTQY
TRBD1,TRBV5-1,TRBJ2-7,ASSLVYDGTGENEQY
-,TRBV19,TRBJ1-2,ASSASGAAVHGYT
-,TRBV24-1,TRBJ2-3,ATSDQNTDTQY